This paragraph reports one T cell receptor (beta chain). The specificity of this receptor is unknown. Base qualities are not at hand, and no much larger clone is one base apart. The cohort was made up of about 670 healthy bone marrow donors. At the time of sampling, all cohort members were nominally healthy, though unrecorded immune exposures were likely present. The donor was CMV seronegative and belonged to the group of 352 seronegative cohort members. A peripheral blood sample was collected from each donor, and TCR beta sequencing was performed on peripheral blood mononuclear cells. The Qiagen DNeasy Blood Extraction Kit was used to extract genomic DNA from the blood cell samples. The data originate from a study of cytomegalovirus exposure and HLA in healthy donors (TCRdb year 2017). Background for the entire study: An earlier analysis of 587 of the donors reported about 260 Gb of sequence data and 95 million to 140 million unique TCR beta sequences obtained from roughly 170 million T cells. To decide whether each TCR beta V gene segment behaved as functional or pseudogenic, an earlier analysis of some 580 of the donors relied on high-throughput TCR beta sequencing. Of the roughly 400 genotyped donors, 65% to 90% were placed in the genetic ancestry cluster associated with self-reported Caucasian donors. Rather than drawing on any new phenotypic data, the later analysis identified candidate immune exposures from TCR beta sequences and the way those sequences occurred across donors. Donor age, sex, ethnicity and CMV serostatus were collected together with the repertoire data. Several DR-DQ haplotypes were handled as single units for association and clustering, since linkage in the cohort was strong. The number of donors typed differed by locus, with roughly 629-640 for A, B, C, DRB1 and DQB1, about 500 for DQA1, nearly 610 for DPA1, and 472 for DPB1. All discovery cohort repertoires had been generated on a single sequencing platform. About 300 gigabases of sequencing data and around 87 million unique TCR sequences were included in an early release covering around 650 HLA-typed donors. In a later genetic analysis, genome-wide SNP genotypes for about three fifths of the 666 donors were used, and that subset was treated as a discovery cohort. Besides the first cohort of about 730 subjects, a separate validation cohort made up of 95 to 150 different subjects was used. To study patterns of TCR occurrence, a later analysis re-analyzed previously published TCR beta repertoires from more than 550 donors and added high-resolution HLA genotyping. The aim of the study was to test whether cataloging public T cell receptors could identify signatures of past pathogen exposure. Across under 500 genotyped donors of the cohort, an average of about 200,000 unique TCR beta nucleotide sequences per donor were sequenced, and about a sixth of those sequences were non-productive. To predict cytomegalovirus infection status, the study combined high-throughput TCR immunosequencing, statistical association of individual TCRs with disease status, and machine learning. Class I and class II HLA loci were covered by the typing at four-digit resolution. Using immunosequencing, the study profiled T cell repertoires from 500 to 800 subjects and related those repertoires to cytomegalovirus serostatus.

Broader findings and caveats from the paper: A further reported finding was that TCR beta sequences accurately predicted the HLA-A and HLA-B alleles for most subjects in the first cohort. According to a later analysis, most CMV-associated TCR beta chains appeared to be HLA-restricted, and the HLA associations seemed to be driven largely by CMV exposure. V-gene and J-gene trimming of TCR beta chains was associated with a missense DCLRE1C variant in a later genetic analysis, and the association was replicated in an independent cohort. According to the authors, the approach could potentially be generalized to other disease states and immunological phenotypes. Because counts were too low, about 15 rarely observed V segments, including chromosome 9 orphons, were left out of the earlier analysis of about 500 of the donors. Because HLA typing was unavailable for some donors at each locus, only the typed subset was used in association tests. An earlier analysis of some 560 of the donors showed that most TCR beta V segments appeared in productive rearrangements either about 87% or about 30% of the time, which broadly matched IMGT annotations. Linkage disequilibrium might explain the correlated functional status among segregating V segments, but an unknown experimental factor could not be excluded. Sequencing depth was assumed to be roughly uniform across donors in the presence/absence analyses, though that assumption may not hold. A few of the identified cytomegalovirus-associated TCR beta chains were confirmed in vitro to be specific for cytomegalovirus antigens. While some public TCRs were present in many individuals, most TCR sequences turned up only very rarely across donors. The sequencing pipeline was judged likely to have produced a cluster of highly shared sequence variants as a technical artifact. The cohort was sequenced for TCR beta chains only, and without alpha or paired-chain data the features that could be detected were limited. Strong co-occurrence of HLA alleles, especially DR and DQ, made assigning TCR associations to individual alleles difficult. In a later genetic analysis, fewer N-insertions in productive TCRs were reported among donors in an Asian-associated ancestry cluster than the approximately 710-donor mean. A later analysis reported that several top co-occurrence clusters appeared linked to parvovirus B19, influenza, CMV and Epstein-Barr virus. For the cohort, immune exposure information was limited to CMV serostatus. Compared with equally common non-associated chains, HLA-associated TCR beta chains in a later analysis were more clonally expanded and had lower generation probabilities. The classifier was reported to diagnose cytomegalovirus status with high specificity and sensitivity in both the original and validation cohorts. The study listed around 160 TCR beta chains as associated with cytomegalovirus. In a later analysis, the rate of TCR association differed among HLA loci, with DRB1 alleles having the most associated TCRs and HLA-C alleles having the fewest. Specific HLA alleles were associated with over 15,000 TCR beta sequences at a false discovery rate of 0.05 in a later analysis.

Libraries were constructed by the immunoSEQ multiplex PCR assay. The multiplex PCR relied on a mix of 60 forward primers for TCR Vbeta segments and 13 reverse primers for TCR Jbeta segments. A multiplex PCR assay on genomic DNA amplified the CDR3 region of rearranged TCR beta genes. On the Illumina HiSeq System, the amplified TCR beta libraries were sequenced as 87-base-pair reads. The original methods were these. A later analysis tallied tens of millions of unique TCR beta chains across the approximately 670 repertoires, and some 10 million of those chains were shared by two or more donors. A nearest-neighbor algorithm error-corrected the raw reads and collapsed the reads into unique sequences, merging closely related sequences to remove PCR and sequencing errors. CDR3 sequences were aligned to IMGT reference sequences to assign V, D and J gene segments. For a sequence to be retained, at least a six-nucleotide match to both a V gene segment and a J gene segment was required. A rearrangement was called productive if the CDR3 had no stop codons and remained in frame with V and J, and every other rearrangement was called non-productive. Following IMGT convention, CDR3 was defined as the stretch from the second conserved V-encoded cysteine up to the conserved J-encoded phenylalanine. The earlier analysis of 450 to 750 of the donors excluded any sequence lacking an unambiguous match to a single V gene segment. An earlier analysis of 587 of the donors called V segments functional above 56.7% productive rearrangements and segregating when the between-donor standard deviation exceeded 5%. A statistical classification framework was built to diagnose cytomegalovirus status from the catalog of TCR beta chain sequences. A later analysis assigned V and J genes by comparing TCR nucleotide sequences with IMGT/GENE-DB human TR gene sequences. Using the TCRdist pipeline, a later analysis assigned CDR3 sequences along with most-parsimonious VDJ recombination scenarios. In a later analysis, each TCR beta chain was defined by its CDR3 amino acid sequence together with its V-gene family, and reads lacking a unique V-gene family were excluded. To address suspected cross-contamination and a sequencing artifact, a later analysis removed roughly 580 highly shared, low-generation-probability nucleotide sequences. In a later analysis, a clonal expansion index was calculated for each public chain from normalized within-repertoire ranks of inferred template counts. A later analysis computed generation probabilities with a VDJ recombination model fitted to out-of-frame rearrangements, and checked the results against IGoR. A later analysis scored TCR-TCR, TCR-HLA and TCR-CMV co-occurrence with hypergeometric tests, applying a repertoire-size bias correction to TCR pairs. To estimate false discovery rates, a later analysis permuted the HLA or CMV assignments 20 times. In a later analysis, co-occurring TCRs were grouped with DBSCAN, and TCRdist sequence similarity was added when clustering was performed within HLA-allele-positive subsets. For co-occurrence clustering, repertoires with fewer than 30,000 or more than 120,000 public chains were excluded, along with several repertoires with anomalous nucleotide sharing. Imported from immuneACCESS, the table was reduced by TCRdb to in-frame sequences with V and J called. These copies leave out some clones; in studies compared against another copy, an unresolved V gene accounts for under half, and the cause of the remainder is not known. The V and J calls and clone size were taken over from that table, and D and trimming were inferred from the DNA. The sample records approximately 88,000 clones, roughly three fifths of which are singletons. Roughly 3.2% of the sample lies in the top ten.

The sequencing input was PBMCs. The clonotype originates from a man in his fifties or sixties in good health and CMV-seronegative.

The CDR3 corresponds to CAISPNPGQNGYTF. The nucleotide sequence reads as follows: TGTGCCATCAGTCCTAACCCGGGACAGAATGGCTACACCTTC. Recombination connected TRBV10-3 to TRBJ1-2; 7 bases in the middle match TRBD1. Based on the germline V gene, the CDR1 and CDR2 sequences are ENHRY and SYGVKD. Germline trimming: 5 bases from V, 6 bases from J; junction bases outside gene matches: 9. There are 14 amino acids in the CDR3, from cysteine to phenylalanine inclusive. Only the CDR3 part of the read is kept: 42 bases, read in frame from the first base.